A single TCR beta chain is shown here with its context. Its antigen remains unidentified. This entry comes from a study of shared clonotypes between healthy human individuals. CDR3 size: 14 residues. With 7 bases clipped from V and 4 bases from J, the junction kept 6 bases outside the gene matches. Germline CDR1 reads MNHEY; CDR2 reads SVGAGI. Study conclusions and caveats: Sequencing depth was expected to influence donor clonotype sharing.

The table came from immunoSEQ multiplex PCR; TCRdb's copy has only in-frame clones and leaves some out. Among 400,000 to 500,000 clones listed, over 60% were seen once. Sequencing was done on a sample of PBMCs. The TCR was taken from a woman aged 40 to 50 in good health. Some clones in this sample may be carry-over from other donors' samples. The chain couples TRBV6-5 to TRBJ2-2; 7 bases are a match to TRBD2. The CDR3 DNA follows: TGTGCCAGCAAAGCGGGATCCTCCACCGGGGAGCTGTTTTTT. It codes for CASKAGSSTGELFF.